The 13 T cell receptor beta chains in this list originate from one sample, sequenced in a study of shared clonotypes between healthy human individuals. Profiled with immunoSEQ multiplex PCR; TCRdb holds only in-frame clones, not every one. The repertoire consists of fewer than 2.5 million clones, with 93% occurring once and the leading ten covering around 0.4%. The source material was naive CD4+ T cells from PBMCs. Subset of the sample: CD45RA+ positively selected. The receptors derive from a man in his late teens or twenties in good health. Some clones in this sample may be carry-over from other donors' samples.

The V call is TRBV5-1, the J call TRBJ2-2, with D unclear. Deletions cut 9 bases from V and 1 base from J, with 4 bases between. The CDR3 extends over 11 amino acids. Germline V gene data show CDR1 as SGHRS and CDR2 as YFSETQ. The CDR3 sequence: CATENTGELFF. CDR3 DNA: TGCGCCACCGAGAACACCGGGGAGCTGTTTTTT.

The CDR3 DNA reads TGTGCCAGCAGTTCGAAAGTTTCCGCCAGCACAGATACGCAGTATTTT. It is translated as CASSSKVSASTDTQYF. This rearrangement joins TRBV7-2 to TRBJ2-3; D not certain. CDR1 is SGHTA and CDR2 is FQGNSA in the germline V gene. Trimming stripped 6 bases from V and 0 bases from J, with 16 bases between. CDR3 length equals 16 residues.

The V call is TRBV2, the J call TRBJ2-2; D unclear. The ends were cut back, 4 bases at V and 2 bases at J, with 14 bases in the middle. The CDR3 is made up of 16 amino acids. CDR1 and CDR2 from the germline V gene are SNHLY and FYNNEI. Written as DNA, the CDR3 is TGTGCCAGCAGTGTTGAGGCACTGGCAAACACCGGGGAGCTGTTTTTT. Residues: CASSVEALANTGELFF.

The chain employs TRBV6-1 and TRBJ2-5, with D maybe TRBD2 (5 bases). This CDR3 comprises 13 residues. Deletions cut 6 bases from V and 5 bases from J, with 13 bases between. Germline V CDR1 and CDR2: MNHNS, SASEGT. The CDR3 nucleotides are TGTGCCAGCAGCACCGGACCGGGGGAGACCCAGTACTTC. Its protein is CASSTGPGETQYF.

A single count supports this clone. V and J are TRBV2 and TRBJ2-2; no firm D call. V lost 7 bases and J 1 base, leaving 7 bases between the germline ends. The germline gives CDR1 SNHLY, CDR2 FYNNEI. CDR3 length: 13 residues. CDR3 amino acids: CASNIENTGELFF. The CDR3 nucleotides are TGTGCCAGCAACATAGAGAACACCGGGGAGCTGTTTTTT.

The chain recombines TRBV19 with TRBJ1-2; 10 positions agree with TRBD1. With 4 bases clipped from V and 7 bases from J, the junction kept 6 bases outside the gene matches. The germline gives CDR1 LNHDA, CDR2 SQIVND (reference sequence). There are 14 residues in the CDR3. The CDR3 DNA is TGTGCCAGTAGTACGGGACAGGGGTTCATTGGCTACACCTTC. It translates to CASSTGQGFIGYTF. The full variable domain, in which reference TRBV19 and TRBJ1-2 provide the parts outside the CDR3, is DGGITQSPKYLFRKEGQNVTLSCEQNLNHDAMYWYRQDPGQGLRLIYYSQIVNDFQKGDIAEGYSVSREKKESFPLTVTSAQKNPTAFYLCASSTGQGFIGYTFGSGTRLTVV.

V is TRBV6-5 and J is TRBJ2-1, with TRBD1 matching over 7 bases. The CDR3 extends over 14 amino acids. The J segment lost 8 bases and the V segment lost 2 bases, leaving 6 bases of the junction unmatched. CDR1 is MNHEY, CDR2 SVGAGI, per germline. CDR3 sequence: CASSYGTAMDEQFF. CDR3 DNA sequence: TGTGCCAGCAGTTACGGGACAGCGATGGATGAGCAGTTCTTC.

The V call is TRBV19, the J call TRBJ1-2, with 8 positions matching TRBD1. V dropped 4 bases and J dropped 4; count of bases not matched to a gene: 8. Looked up from germline, CDR1 is LNHDA and CDR2 is SQIVND (reference sequence). The CDR3 covers 15 residues. The chain's CDR3 is CASSSQGAYLYGYTF. The CDR3 DNA reads as TGTGCCAGTAGTAGCCAGGGGGCTTACCTCTATGGCTACACCTTC.

This clone was observed a single time. CDR3 region: CASMGGNLYEQYF. Here the CDR3 DNA reads TGTGCCAGCATGGGGGGGAATTTATACGAGCAGTACTTC. The chain uses TRBV6-1 and TRBJ2-7, with TRBD2 matching over 7 bases. The CDR3 is 13 residues long. The trim removed 7 bases at V and 4 bases at J, leaving 7 bases unmatched. Germline CDR1 and CDR2: MNHNS and SASEGT.

This clone was detected once. The chain has TRBV4-1 and TRBJ2-7; 14 nucleotides align to TRBD2. The CDR3 covers 16 residues. Germline V lookup: CDR1 MGHRA, CDR2 YSYEKL. The V gene end was trimmed by 4 bases and the J gene end by 3 bases; junction bases not matched to a gene: 5. In DNA, the CDR3 is TGCGCCAGCAGCCGGGGAGGGACTAGCGGGAGCTACGAGCAGTACTTC. Translated, it gives CASSRGGTSGSYEQYF.

This clone was counted only a few times. The chain combines TRBV7-9 with TRBJ1-1; D is unresolved. From germline, CDR1 is SEHNR and CDR2 FQNEAQ (reference sequence). V gave up 2 bases and J gave up 4 bases, with 8 bases separating them. The CDR3 length is 13 residues. The CDR3 DNA reads as TGTGCCAGCAGCTTATTAGGCGGCACTGAAGCTTTCTTT. Translating it yields CASSLLGGTEAFF.

The genes are TRBV7-3 and TRBJ1-2; TRBD1 might be the D (5 bases). V lost 5 bases and J lost 7, with 14 bases in between. The length of the CDR3 is 13 residues. Per germline, CDR1 SGHTA and CDR2 FQGTGA. The CDR3 here is CASSKNQGSGYTF. In DNA form, the CDR3 reads TGTGCCAGCAGCAAAAACCAGGGATCTGGCTACACCTTC.

This chain joins TRBV7-2 and TRBJ1-2; weak D call: TRBD1 (5 bases). This CDR3 spans 16 amino acids. The V and J ends lost 0 bases and 1 base respectively, with 12 bases between them. Germline CDR1 reads SGHTA; CDR2 reads FQGNSA. CDR3 loop: CASSLAGGRINYGYTF. The CDR3 DNA reads as TGTGCCAGCAGCTTAGCTGGGGGAAGAATTAACTATGGCTACACCTTC.